The 22 T cell receptor beta chains given below trace back to one sample, sequenced in a study of T-cell reconstitution after alpha-beta-depleted transplantation in children listed by TCRdb under 2016. Here is what the overall study found, with its caveats: Hyperexpanded clone frequencies declined over subsequent months; after one year, T-cell counts and TCRbeta diversity were mostly attributed to newly produced T cells.

What this sample's treatment or condition label stands for: allogeneic hematopoietic cell transplantation with graft depleted of TCRalphabeta T cells and CD19 B cells. The library was made by PCR. Sequenced on an Illumina HiSeq 2500. TCR libraries were prepared with molecular barcoding, using unique molecular identifiers to normalize TCRbeta repertoire quantification. TCRdb applied fastp at Q25 and MiXCR to the public reads, then kept only in-frame beta chains. Each entry is one CDR3 protein sequence, shown with its most common DNA and genes. The sample contains about 300,000 distinct CDR3 sequences, 6.5% to 9% of them found a single time. The ten most abundant clones make up 9.1% of the sample. Their antigens are not known. Sequenced material: peripheral blood, taken 360 days after TCRalphabeta/CD19-depleted stem cell transplant. These receptors all stem from a female patient aged 2-10 years who had a stem cell transplant for Fanconi anemia, so the T cells may come from the graft donor.

This clonotype was found many times. The chain joins TRBV12-3 or TRBV12-4 to TRBJ2-3, with D possibly TRBD2 on 5 matching bases. This CDR3 has 17 amino acids. V was pared by 5 bases and J by 0 bases, with 18 bases between. CDR3 DNA: TGTGCCAGCAGTACCTCCACTAGGGCTGGTAGCACAGATACGCAGTATTTT. This gives the protein CASSTSTRAGSTDTQYF.

This clonotype was seen more than once but under ten times. J is TRBJ2-1 and V is TRBV9, with a tentative D call TRBD1 (6 bases). Germline V gene data show CDR1 as SGDLS and CDR2 as YYNGEE. V lost 4 bases, J lost 4 bases, and 21 bases lay in between. The CDR3 totals 17 residues. The CDR3 region has the DNA TGTGCCAGCAGCCCTCGTCCCAGGGGCCCGTGGTACAATGAGCAGTTCTTC. Translation gives CASSPRPRGPWYNEQFF.

A few counts support this clonotype. This chain joins TRBV5-6 and TRBJ2-7, with 11 bases lining up with TRBD1. The CDR3 runs 16 residues. Looked up from germline, CDR1 is SGHDT and CDR2 is YYEEEE. Germline trimming cut 8 bases from V and 3 bases from J; bases unmatched to any gene: 13. The CDR3 nucleotides are TGTGCCAGAACCCCGCCCCGGGACAGGGGGATCTACGAGCAGTACTTC. Encoded protein: CARTPPRDRGIYEQYF.

In its sample, this clonotype was seen many times. This chain connects TRBV7-9 to TRBJ2-7; 7 positions match TRBD1. Per the germline V gene, CDR1 is SEHNR and CDR2 is FQNEAQ (reference sequence). J lost 5 bases, V lost 5 bases, and 3 bases had no gene match. The CDR3 length is 12 residues. The CDR3 loop reads CASSPGTDEQYF. CDR3 DNA: TGTGCCAGCAGCCCGGGGACAGACGAGCAGTACTTC. Full variable domain (remainder filled in from reference TRBV7-9 and TRBJ2-7): DTGVSQNPRHKITKRGQNVTFRCDPISEHNRLYWYRQTLGQGPEFLTYFQNEAQLEKSRLLSDRFSAERPKGSFSTLEIQRTEQGDSAMYLCASSPGTDEQYFGPGTRLTVT.

This chain uses TRBV5-4 with TRBJ2-1, with TRBD1 matching 7 bases. Germline V gives CDR1 SGHNT, CDR2 YYREEE (reference sequence). This CDR3 is 14 amino acids long. The V gene end was trimmed by 5 bases and the J gene end by 4 bases; junction bases not matched to a gene: 6. CDR3 nucleotide sequence: TGTGCCAGCAGGATGACAGGGCAATACAATGAGCAGTTCTTC. This encodes CASRMTGQYNEQFF.

This clonotype was seen repeatedly, ten times or more. V usage is TRBV12-3 or TRBV12-4 and J usage is TRBJ1-5; D is unclear. Trimming removed 5 bases from V and 0 bases from J, with 11 bases in between. The CDR3 loop spans 15 amino acids. CDR3: CASSEVGSSNQPQHF. The CDR3 region has the DNA TGTGCCAGCAGTGAAGTGGGCAGTAGCAATCAGCCCCAGCATTTT.

This clonotype occurred a few times. The CDR3 bases are TGTGCCAGCAGTCCGCACCTCCCCATCAGGGCTAGATCCTATGGCTACACCTTC. Translated: CASSPHLPIRARSYGYTF. This sequence joins TRBV27 and TRBJ1-2; possible D gene TRBD1, 5 bases. Trimming removed 5 bases at V and 4 bases at J, with 26 bases between. CDR1 and CDR2 (germline): MNHEY, SMNVEV (reference sequence). CDR3 length equals 18 residues.

This clonotype was counted a few times. The chain is built from TRBV5-5 and TRBJ1-2; no definite D call. V lost 0 bases to trimming and J lost 3 bases, with 9 bases between them. The CDR3 is 14 amino acids. CDR1 is SGHKS, CDR2 YYEKEE, per germline (reference sequence). The CDR3 reads CASSLEGPYYGYTF. The CDR3, as DNA: TGTGCCAGCAGCTTGGAAGGACCCTACTATGGCTACACCTTC.

This clonotype was detected ten times or more. This chain connects TRBV20-1 to TRBJ1-2, with 7 bases aligning to TRBD1. Germline trimming cut 5 bases from V and 2 bases from J; bases unmatched to any gene: 8. This CDR3 is 14 amino acids long. Germline V gives CDR1 DFQATT, CDR2 SNEGSKA (reference sequence). The CDR3 sequence: CSAPLQGHNYGYTF. Here the CDR3 DNA reads TGCAGTGCTCCACTACAGGGGCACAACTATGGCTACACCTTC.

There are many counts of this clonotype. The chain recombines TRBV10-3 with TRBJ2-7; perhaps D is TRBD1 or TRBD2 (5 bases each). Germline V lookup: CDR1 ENHRY, CDR2 SYGVKD. Trimming cost V 8 bases and J 4 bases, with 18 bases left between them. The CDR3 consists of 14 residues. CDR3 coding DNA: TGTGCCATCCTCAGGGAGCCAGAGAGTTACGAGCAGTACTTC. This sequence encodes CAILREPESYEQYF.

This sequence joins TRBV18 and TRBJ2-5; 8 bases align to TRBD1. The CDR3 runs to 14 residues. V shed 2 bases and J 4 bases; nucleotides not matched to a gene: 3. CDR1 and CDR2 (germline): KGHSH, LQKENI. The CDR3 spells CASSPGTGRETQYF. CDR3 coding DNA: TGTGCCAGCTCACCAGGGACAGGCCGAGAGACCCAGTACTTC.

There are many counts of this clonotype. The chain is built from TRBV20-1 and TRBJ2-3; tentatively, D is TRBD1 (5 bases). CDR1 DFQATT and CDR2 SNEGSKA come from the germline V gene (reference sequence). This CDR3 has 14 amino acids. V shed 1 base and J shed 1 base, with 9 bases lying between them. In DNA form, the CDR3 reads TGCAGTGCTAGAGTAGTAGGGGGCACAGATACGCAGTATTTT. It encodes CSARVVGGTDTQYF.

The sample holds many counts of this clonotype. The chain couples TRBV6-5 to TRBJ2-5; D gene uncertain. Germline lookup yields CDR1 MNHEY and CDR2 SVGAGI. CDR3 length: 11 amino acids. The ends were cut back, 5 bases at V and 4 bases at J, with 5 bases in the middle. The CDR3 protein is CASSKLETQYF. In nucleotides, the CDR3 is TGTGCCAGCAGTAAACTAGAGACCCAGTACTTC.

The V and J genes are TRBV9 and TRBJ1-2, with D possibly matching TRBD1 (5 bases). Germline V gene sequence: CDR1 SGDLS, CDR2 YYNGEE. Trimming took off 7 bases at V and 4 bases at J, with 14 bases between the two ends. The CDR3 length is 13 residues. CDR3 in amino acids: CASGTGTTYGYTF. The CDR3 DNA is TGTGCCAGCGGGACCGGGACGACCTATGGCTACACCTTC.

The V call is TRBV29-1, the J call TRBJ1-1; D possibly corresponds to TRBD1 (5 bases). The CDR3 contains 13 residues. The germline CDR1 and CDR2 sequences are SQVTM and ANQGSEA. The V end lost 7 bases, the J end lost 2 bases, and 14 bases lay between the germline ends. The chain's CDR3 is CSAEQGANTEAFF. CDR3 coding DNA: TGCAGCGCCGAGCAGGGAGCTAACACTGAAGCTTTCTTT.

Ten or more counts support this clonotype. J is TRBJ2-7 and V is TRBV9; D possibly corresponds to TRBD1 (6 bases). Germline CDR1 reads SGDLS; CDR2 reads YYNGEE. The CDR3 loop spans 11 amino acids. The V end lost 3 bases, the J end lost 12 bases, and 13 bases lay between the germline ends. The CDR3: CASSASGHMYF. The CDR3 DNA sequence: TGTGCCAGCAGCGCCTCGGGACACATGTACTTC. Filled out from reference TRBV9 and TRBJ2-7, the complete variable domain reads DSGVTQTPKHLITATGQRVTLRCSPRSGDLSVYWYQQSLDQGLQFLIQYYNGEERAKGNILERFSAQQFPDLHSELNLSSLELGDSALYFCASSASGHMYFGPGTRLTVT.

This clonotype has only a few counts. This sequence joins TRBV27 and TRBJ2-7; D unresolved. Per the germline V gene, CDR1 is MNHEY and CDR2 is SMNVEV (reference sequence). V was clipped by 2 bases and J by 3 bases, with 14 bases between them. The CDR3 runs to 15 residues. Here the CDR3 DNA reads TGTGCCAGCAGTTTAAACTGGGGTTGGGGCTACGAGCAGTACTTC. Translating it yields CASSLNWGWGYEQYF.

This clonotype came up many times. The chain links TRBV4-3 to TRBJ2-2; possibly TRBD2 for D (6 bases). Germline V lookup: CDR1 LGHNA, CDR2 YSLEER. V was pared by 6 bases and J by 0 bases, with 11 bases between. The CDR3 has 15 amino acids. DNA of the CDR3: TGCGCCAGCAGACGACTAGGGGCGAACACCGGGGAGCTGTTTTTT. Translation gives CASRRLGANTGELFF.

This clonotype was counted a few times. The genes are TRBV4-2 and TRBJ2-3, with TRBD2 matching 7 bases. The length of the CDR3 is 15 residues. With V trimmed by 4 bases and J by 3 bases, 7 bases remained unmatched. CDR1 and CDR2 from the germline V gene are LGHNA and YNFKEQ. The CDR3, as DNA: TGTGCCAGCAGCCGAACTATGCGGGGGACAGATACGCAGTATTTT. Residues: CASSRTMRGTDTQYF.

There are many counts of this clonotype. The chain recombines TRBV7-3 with TRBJ2-4; a weak D match, TRBD2 (5 bases). V lost 5 bases and J lost 1, with 21 bases in between. CDR3 length equals 18 residues. Per germline, CDR1 SGHTA and CDR2 FQGTGA. The CDR3 nucleotides read TGTGCCAGCAGCCCCGTCGCCCCCGGAGGCAAGGCCAAAAACATTCAGTACTTC. As protein: CASSPVAPGGKAKNIQYF.

In this sample, this clonotype turned up many times. This chain uses TRBV5-1 with TRBJ2-7; TRBD1 agrees at 10 bases. The CDR3 length is 16 residues. Germline values: CDR1 SGHRS, CDR2 YFSETQ. The V gene end was trimmed by 3 bases and the J gene end by 5 bases; junction bases not matched to a gene: 11. The DNA of the CDR3 is TGCGCCAGCAGCTCCGCTACCGGGACAGGGGCCCACGAGCAGTACTTC. Translated: CASSSATGTGAHEQYF.

This clonotype was detected a few times. CDR3 coding DNA: TGCGCCAGCAGCCAAAGTCCGGGACAGGGGTCCTACGAGCAGTACTTC. This translates into CASSQSPGQGSYEQYF. This rearrangement joins TRBV4-1 to TRBJ2-7, with TRBD1 identical over 10 bases. CDR1 and CDR2 (germline): MGHRA, YSYEKL. The junction had 5 bases not matched to a gene; V was cut back by 2 bases and J by 1 base. This CDR3 region has 16 residues.